These T cell receptor beta chains were read from a single sample in a study of blood T cell repertoires in COVID-19. Sequenced by immunoSEQ multiplex PCR; TCRdb stores in-frame clones only, minus some. The sample shows about 140,000 clones, roughly 90% of them seen only once. The sequenced sample was peripheral blood. The receptors shown here come from a man in his forties or fifties with active or convalescent COVID-19. CDR3s include the opening cysteine and the closing phenylalanine or tryptophan. D genes are given only for firm matches. The size of a clone is reported for some rows only, either as once, few or many, or as a class for expanded clones.

TRBD1	TRBJ1-6	TRBV5-1	-	TGCGCCAGCAGCTTGGAGGGGACAGGGGGCTCACCCCTCCACTTT	CASSLEGTGGSPLHF
TRBD1	TRBJ1-2	TRBV4-2	-	TGTGCCAGCAGCCAGGGAGTCGGACAGGGGGCTCCCATGGGCTACACCTTC	CASSQGVGQGAPMGYTF
TRBD1	TRBJ1-5	TRBV19	-	TGTGCCAGTAACCCAAACAAGGACAGGGCGGTTTGGAATCAGCCCCAGCATTTT	CASNPNKDRAVWNQPQHF
-	TRBJ1-4	TRBV19	-	TGTGCCAGTAGTATTAGTACAGCTCTGTTTTTT	CASSISTALFF
TRBD1	TRBJ2-5	TRBV11-2	-	TGTGCCAGCAGCTTAGGGACAGGGACAGAGACCCAGTACTTC	CASSLGTGTETQYF
-	TRBJ1-6	TRBV28	once	TGTGCCAGCAAATTGGACACGGATAATTCACCCCTCCACTTT	CASKLDTDNSPLHF
TRBD1	TRBJ2-1	TRBV28	-	TGTGCCAGCAGTTTATGGGACAGGGGTGGCGAGCAGTTCTTC	CASSLWDRGGEQFF
-	TRBJ1-1	TRBV28	once	TGTGCCAGCAGTTGGAGAAGGAACATGAACACTGAAGCTTTCTTT	CASSWRRNMNTEAFF
-	TRBJ2-3	TRBV14	-	TGTGCCAGCAGCCAGCCTGGGACTGTCACAGATACGCAGTATTTT	CASSQPGTVTDTQYF
TRBD1	TRBJ2-3	TRBV15	-	TGTGCCACCAGCAGAGAAAGGCAGGGGGCCGGAGATACGCAGTATTTT	CATSRERQGAGDTQYF
TRBD1	TRBJ1-5	TRBV19	-	TGTGCCAGTAGTCCAGGACAGGGAAGGAATTCGAATCAGCCCCAGCATTTT	CASSPGQGRNSNQPQHF
TRBD1	TRBJ1-2	TRBV20-1	-	TGCAGTGCTAGTACCAGGGGGCTGCTGTCTCATGGCTACACCTTC	CSASTRGLLSHGYTF
-	TRBJ1-2	TRBV7-9	-	TGTGCCAGCAGCCCGGGACTTGGCTACACCTTC	CASSPGLGYTF
TRBD1	TRBJ1-2	TRBV6-5	-	TGTGCCAGCAGTTCCTTCGGGACAGTTGACTATGGCTACACCTTC	CASSSFGTVDYGYTF
TRBD1	TRBJ2-1	TRBV28	few	TGTGCCAGCAGTTTGCTAGGACAGGGGGCAGGCAATGAGCAGTTCTTC	CASSLLGQGAGNEQFF
TRBD2	TRBJ2-5	TRBV4-2	-	TGTGCCAGCAGCCAAGAGGGCGGGAGGGCCTATGGGGAGACCCAGTACTTC	CASSQEGGRAYGETQYF
TRBD1	TRBJ2-7	TRBV3-1/TRBV3-2	-	TGTGCCAGCAGCCCCGGGACAGGGTCCCGCGAGCAGTACTTC	CASSPGTGSREQYF
-	TRBJ1-1	TRBV19	-	TGTGCCAGTAGTAATGTGGGAGGCACTGAAGCTTTCTTT	CASSNVGGTEAFF
TRBD2	TRBJ2-7	TRBV7-8	-	TGTGCCAGCAGCCCCACTAGCGGGAGGGCCCAAGGCGTACCCTACGAGCAGTACTTC	CASSPTSGRAQGVPYEQYF
TRBD2	TRBJ2-3	TRBV6-1	-	TGTGCCAGCAGTGAAGGGACTAGCAACACAGATACGCAGTATTTT	CASSEGTSNTDTQYF
TRBD2	TRBJ2-1	TRBV19	-	TGTGCCAGTAGTGTACAGCGGGAGAAGCATGAGCAGTTCTTC	CASSVQREKHEQFF
TRBD1	TRBJ2-2	TRBV14	-	TGTGCCAGCAGCCCCCGGGACAGGGGGCGAGGAACCGGGGAGCTGTTTTTT	CASSPRDRGRGTGELFF
-	TRBJ2-7	TRBV11-2	-	TGTGCCAGCAGCACCCCCCGAGGAGACTCCTACGAGCAGTACTTC	CASSTPRGDSYEQYF
TRBD1	TRBJ1-4	TRBV19	-	TGTGCCAGTAGCACCACAGGGGGTGAAAAACTGTTTTTT	CASSTTGGEKLFF
-	TRBJ2-2	TRBV5-5	-	TGTGCCAGCAGCTTGGACAGGTTTAACACCGGGGAGCTGTTTTTT	CASSLDRFNTGELFF
-	TRBJ1-3	TRBV6-5	-	TGTGCCACCTCGGGAGGAAGCTCTGGAAACACCATATATTTT	CATSGGSSGNTIYF
TRBD1	TRBJ1-2	TRBV5-1	few	TGCGCCAGCAGCTTAACCGGGACAGGGTCCCTCTATGGCTACACCTTC	CASSLTGTGSLYGYTF
TRBD1	TRBJ2-7	TRBV6-5	-	TGTGCCAGCAGTACCGGGACAGGAGCCTACGAGCAGTACTTC	CASSTGTGAYEQYF
-	TRBJ2-7	TRBV4-3	-	TGCGCCAGCAGCCAAGAGTCTTACTCCTACGAGCAGTACTTC	CASSQESYSYEQYF
-	TRBJ1-1	TRBV5-4	-	TGTGCCAGCAGCTTTGCGGGGGGGAACACTGAAGCTTTCTTT	CASSFAGGNTEAFF
-	TRBJ1-1	TRBV27	-	TGTGCCAGCAGTTTCCTACAGACCCGCGGGACTGAAGCTTTCTTT	CASSFLQTRGTEAFF
TRBD1	TRBJ2-1	TRBV5-1	-	TGCGCCAGCAGCTCTACAGGACAGGGCTACAATGAGCAGTTCTTC	CASSSTGQGYNEQFF
-	TRBJ2-7	TRBV24-1	-	TGTGCCACCAGTGATCGGGTCACCTACGAGCAGTACTTC	CATSDRVTYEQYF
-	TRBJ2-1	TRBV10-3	few	TGTGCCATCAGCTTAACAGGGATTGATGAGCAGTTCTTC	CAISLTGIDEQFF
TRBD2	TRBJ2-2	TRBV5-5	-	TGTGCCAGCAGCTTTAGCGGGAGGCCCCCCGGGGAGCTGTTTTTT	CASSFSGRPPGELFF
TRBD2	TRBJ2-5	TRBV6-1	-	TGTGCCAGCAGTGGGGCAGCGGGGGGACCCCGGGAGACCCAGTACTTC	CASSGAAGGPRETQYF
-	TRBJ1-1	TRBV3-1/TRBV3-2	once	TGTGCCAGCAGCCTTTCGGGTCATGTGGGAGCTTTCTTT	CASSLSGHVGAFF